Each of the 7 T cell receptor beta chains below was sequenced from the same sample in a study of cytomegalovirus exposure and HLA in healthy donors. PCR was performed using 60 Vbeta and 13 Jbeta primers. Measured with immunoSEQ multiplex PCR; TCRdb has only the in-frame clones, and not every one. This sample has 74,000 or so clones, with 78% found just once. The sample taken for sequencing was PBMCs. These receptors came from a male donor in good health and CMV-seropositive.

The chain carries TRBV29-1 and TRBJ1-2; TRBD1 matches at 7 bases. The ends lost 7 bases at V and 0 bases at J; junction bases unmatched: 5. CDR1 is SQVTM and CDR2 is ANQGSEA in the germline V gene. The CDR3 runs to 13 residues. Written as DNA, the CDR3 is TGCAGCGCCGTGACAGGGACTAACTATGGCTACACCTTC. This gives the protein CSAVTGTNYGYTF.

The chain carries TRBV20-1 and TRBJ1-1, with D possibly TRBD1 on 5 matching bases. Germline V lookup: CDR1 DFQATT, CDR2 SNEGSKA (reference sequence). This CDR3 has 11 amino acids. V lost 3 bases, J lost 5 bases, and 7 bases lay in between. CDR3 sequence reads: CSASRQTEAFF. The CDR3 DNA reads as TGCAGTGCTAGTAGACAGACTGAAGCTTTCTTT.

CDR3 in amino acids: CASSISGGPLTRETQYF. The CDR3 DNA reads TGTGCCAGCAGCATTAGCGGGGGGCCCCTAACGAGAGAGACCCAGTACTTC. This rearrangement joins TRBV7-2 to TRBJ2-5; 10 positions agree with TRBD2. The CDR3 consists of 17 residues. Germline V gene data show CDR1 as SGHTA and CDR2 as FQGNSA. After removal of 5 bases from V and 4 bases from J, the junction contained 13 bases not matched to a gene.

The genes are TRBV6-9 and TRBJ1-6, with no clear D. This CDR3 is 16 amino acids long. V was cut by 6 bases and J by 9 bases, with 21 bases left in between. Germline CDR1 and CDR2: MNHGY and SVAAGI. CDR3 protein: CASRQSGGPAGSPLHF. The CDR3 coding sequence is TGTGCCAGCAGGCAAAGCGGTGGCCCGGCGGGTTCACCCCTCCACTTT.

The chain links TRBV25-1 to TRBJ2-7; no definite D call. The CDR3 length is 14 residues. Germline values: CDR1 MGHDK, CDR2 SYGVNS. The V and J ends lost 4 bases and 0 bases respectively, with 10 bases between them. The CDR3 here is CASSGASSSYEQYF. The DNA for the CDR3 is TGTGCCAGCAGTGGGGCCTCGAGCTCCTACGAGCAGTACTTC.

The genes are TRBV7-8 and TRBJ2-3, with D unclear. V was cut by 5 bases and J by 4 bases, with 13 bases left in between. Germline V lookup: CDR1 SGHVS, CDR2 FQNEAQ. CDR3 length equals 14 residues. This CDR3 is CASSLLDGADTQYF. The CDR3 DNA reads as TGTGCCAGCAGCCTCTTGGATGGAGCAGATACGCAGTATTTT. The full variable domain, completed using reference TRBV7-8 and TRBJ2-3, is GAGVSQSPRYKVAKRGQDVALRCDPISGHVSLFWYQQALGQGPEFLTYFQNEAQLDKSGLPSDRFFAERPEGSVSTLKIQRTQQEDSAVYLCASSLLDGADTQYFGPGTRLTVL.

The rearrangement uses TRBV28 and TRBJ1-5; D is possibly TRBD1 (6 bases). Trimming removed 6 bases at V and 2 bases at J, with 11 bases between. This CDR3 region has 14 residues. The germline V gene has CDR1 MDHEN and CDR2 SYDVKM. The CDR3 coding sequence is TGTGCCAGCAGGGGGGCAGGAGGCAATCAGCCCCAGCATTTT. Translation: CASRGAGGNQPQHF.